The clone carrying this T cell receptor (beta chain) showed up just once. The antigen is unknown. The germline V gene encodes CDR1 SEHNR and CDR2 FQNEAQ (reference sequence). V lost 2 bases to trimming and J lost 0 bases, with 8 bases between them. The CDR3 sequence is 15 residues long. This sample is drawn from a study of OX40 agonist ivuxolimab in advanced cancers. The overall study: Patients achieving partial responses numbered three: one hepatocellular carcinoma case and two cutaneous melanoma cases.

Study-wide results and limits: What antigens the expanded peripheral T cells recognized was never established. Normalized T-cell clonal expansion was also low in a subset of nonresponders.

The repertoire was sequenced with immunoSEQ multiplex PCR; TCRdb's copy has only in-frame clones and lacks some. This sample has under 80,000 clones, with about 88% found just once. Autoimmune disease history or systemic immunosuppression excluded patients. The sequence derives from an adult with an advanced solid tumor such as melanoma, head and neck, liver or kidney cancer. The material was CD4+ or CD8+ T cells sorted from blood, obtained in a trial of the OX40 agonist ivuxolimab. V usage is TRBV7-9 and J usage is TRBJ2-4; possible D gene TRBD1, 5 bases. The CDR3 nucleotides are TGTGCCAGCAGCTTAAGTCAGGGAGCCAAAAACATTCAGTACTTC. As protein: CASSLSQGAKNIQYF.